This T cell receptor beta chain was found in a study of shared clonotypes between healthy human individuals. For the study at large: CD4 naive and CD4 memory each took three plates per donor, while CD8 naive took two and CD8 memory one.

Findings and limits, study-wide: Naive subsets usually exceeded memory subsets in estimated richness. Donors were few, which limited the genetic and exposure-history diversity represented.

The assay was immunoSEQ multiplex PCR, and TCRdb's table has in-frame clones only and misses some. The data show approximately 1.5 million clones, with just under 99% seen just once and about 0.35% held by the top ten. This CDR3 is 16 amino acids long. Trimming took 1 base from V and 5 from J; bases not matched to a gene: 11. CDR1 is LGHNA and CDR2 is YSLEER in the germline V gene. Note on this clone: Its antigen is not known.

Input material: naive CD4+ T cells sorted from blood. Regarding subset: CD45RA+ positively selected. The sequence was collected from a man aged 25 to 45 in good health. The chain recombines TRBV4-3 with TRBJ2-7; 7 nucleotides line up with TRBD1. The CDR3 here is CASSQGPLGGAHEQYF. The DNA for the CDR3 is TGCGCCAGCAGCCAAGGGCCCCTAGGGGGCGCCCACGAGCAGTACTTC.